Detailed here is one T cell receptor beta chain. The data were obtained in a study of blood T cell repertoires in COVID-19. For the study at large: The samples span acute and convalescent COVID-19 from the United States, Italy and Spain.

Produced via immunoSEQ multiplex PCR; TCRdb's table is partial and in-frame only. The sample shows more than 200,000 clones, more than 80% of them seen only once. The CDR3 totals 15 residues. CDR1 MNHNS and CDR2 SASEGT come from the germline V gene. V was cut by 2 bases and J by 5 bases, with 12 bases left in between. The rearrangement links TRBV6-1 to TRBJ2-2, with no clear D. The TCR originated in a woman aged 80 or over with acute or convalescent COVID-19. The sequencing input was peripheral blood. The CDR3 sequence: CASSESRLWTGELFF. The CDR3 bases are TGTGCCAGCAGTGAAAGCCGATTGTGGACCGGGGAGCTGTTTTTT.